A single sample is the source of the 9 T cell receptor beta chains below, sequenced in a study of tumor-infiltrating lymphocytes in oesophageal squamous cell carcinoma. MiXCR, run by TCRdb on the PCR reads, gives a single entry per CDR3 protein. The repertoire has just over 20,000 distinct CDR3 sequences, more than 30% of them found once; the top ten carry roughly an eighth. Sequences were obtained from esophageal tumor tissue. These receptors all come from a male donor with esophageal squamous cell carcinoma.

This clonotype was recorded a few times. This sequence joins TRBV7-8 and TRBJ1-1; tentatively, D is TRBD1 (5 bases). Between the trimmed V and J ends, which lost 4 bases and 1 base, there was a span of 10 bases. The CDR3 consists of 14 residues. The germline gives CDR1 SGHVS, CDR2 FQNEAQ. DNA of the CDR3: TGTGCCAGCAGCTCCACAGGTGAGAACACTGAAGCTTTCTTT. Residues: CASSSTGENTEAFF.

This sequence joins TRBV28 and TRBJ2-7, with TRBD2 matching 9 bases. There are 14 residues in the CDR3. Germline V CDR1 and CDR2: MDHEN, SYDVKM. V lost 6 bases to trimming and J lost 3 bases; unmatched junction nucleotides: 6. CDR3 DNA sequence: TGTGCCAGCAGGATTAGCGGGAGAAGCTACGAGCAGTACTTC. It specifies CASRISGRSYEQYF.

This clonotype came up many times. A clone one base away is much larger, so this may be a read error. The chain has TRBV7-8 and TRBJ2-1; maybe TRBD2 (5 bases). The J call may not be correct, given that the DNA end is closer to TRBJ2-7. This CDR3 region has 14 residues. CDR1 is SGHVS, CDR2 FQNEAQ, per germline. CDR3 sequence (DNA): TGTGCCAGCAGCTTAGTTAGCGTATACAATGAGCAGTACTTC. This codes for CASSLVSVYNEQYF.

This clonotype was counted between two and nine times. This chain connects TRBV7-3 to TRBJ2-3, with D tentatively TRBD1 (6 bases). Trimming shortened V by 5 bases and J by 0 bases, and 15 bases separated the two germline ends. The CDR3 extends over 16 amino acids. Germline V lookup: CDR1 SGHTA, CDR2 FQGTGA. CDR3 nucleotide sequence: TGTGCCAGCAGCGTAGGGTGGACAGTCAGCACAGATACGCAGTATTTT. It specifies CASSVGWTVSTDTQYF. Looking up the rest from reference TRBV7-3 and TRBJ2-3 gives the full variable domain: GAGVSQTPSNKVTEKGKYVELRCDPISGHTALYWYRQSLGQGPEFLIYFQGTGAADDSGLPNDRFFAVRPEGSVSTLKIQRTERGDSAVYLCASSVGWTVSTDTQYFGPGTRLTVL.

The rearrangement links TRBV6-2 or TRBV6-3 to TRBJ2-4, with 15 bases identical to TRBD2. Germline V lookup: CDR1 MNHEY, CDR2 SVGEGT. The CDR3 has 18 amino acids. The J segment lost 2 bases and the V segment lost 4 bases, leaving 6 bases of the junction unmatched. CDR3: CASSSPGTSGGSKNIQYF. The CDR3 DNA reads TGTGCCAGCAGTTCTCCCGGGACTAGCGGGGGGTCCAAAAACATTCAGTACTTC.

The chain carries TRBV24-1 and TRBJ2-7; D is perhaps TRBD1 (6 bases). The CDR3 is made up of 14 amino acids. Germline values: CDR1 KGHDR, CDR2 SFDVKD. The V end lost 9 bases, the J end lost 4 bases, and 18 bases lay between the germline ends. In nucleotides, the CDR3 is TGTGCCACCTTGACTCCGGGACACCGGTACGAGCAGTACTTC. Translation: CATLTPGHRYEQYF.

The genes are TRBV10-3 and TRBJ2-5; D may be TRBD1 (6 bases). The CDR3 runs to 12 residues. The V and J ends lost 2 bases and 11 bases respectively, with 12 bases between them. Germline loops: CDR1 ENHRY, CDR2 SYGVKD. The CDR3 is CAISEAPGEQYF. CDR3 DNA: TGTGCCATCAGTGAGGCGCCAGGGGAGCAGTACTTC.

This clonotype occurred once. The chain combines TRBV7-9 with TRBJ2-3; 10 nucleotides match TRBD2. The junction had 16 bases not matched to a gene; V was cut back by 5 bases and J by 2 bases. The CDR3 loop spans 19 amino acids. Germline lookup yields CDR1 SEHNR and CDR2 FQNEAQ (reference sequence). CDR3 DNA sequence: TGTGCCAGCAGCCCCCGTGGCCCCGGGACTAGCGAATACACAGATACGCAGTATTTT. This sequence encodes CASSPRGPGTSEYTDTQYF.

There are many counts of this clonotype. A much larger clone is a single base away; this may be a read error. V usage is TRBV7-8 and J usage is TRBJ2-7, with 7 bases lining up with TRBD2. The germline gives CDR1 SGHVS, CDR2 FQNEAQ. The V and J ends lost 1 base and 7 bases, in that order; junction bases with no gene match: 10. The CDR3 is 15 amino acids. In DNA, the CDR3 is TGTGCCAGCAGCTTAGGGGGAGGGTCCTACAATGAGCAGTACTTC. Protein product: CASSLGGGSYNEQYF.